Each of the 8 T cell receptor beta chains below was sequenced from the same sample in a study of blood T cell repertoires in COVID-19. The data were produced by immunoSEQ multiplex PCR, yet TCRdb's version contains in-frame clones alone and is incomplete. The sample holds approximately 260,000 clones, about 86% seen once. Sequencing was carried out using PBMCs or T cells enriched from blood (not recorded which). The source is a man in his forties or fifties who had recovered from COVID-19.

This clone was observed a few times. J is TRBJ2-1 and V is TRBV6-4, with 9 bases that match TRBD2. V lost 3 bases to trimming and J lost 7 bases; unmatched junction nucleotides: 7. This CDR3 contains 15 residues. Germline CDR1 MRHNA, CDR2 SNTAGT. CDR3 nucleotides: TGTGCCAGCAGTGATGGGCTAGCGGGAAGTAATGAGCAGTTCTTC. Translated, it gives CASSDGLAGSNEQFF.

The V call is TRBV5-1, the J call TRBJ2-2, with 8 positions matching TRBD2. This CDR3 has 16 residues. Unmatched junction bases numbered 5, after V lost 0 bases and J lost 4 bases. From germline, CDR1 is SGHRS and CDR2 YFSETQ. For the CDR3, the DNA is TGCGCCAGCAGCTTGGCCGTTAGCGGGGTCACCGGGGAGCTGTTTTTT. Protein sequence: CASSLAVSGVTGELFF.

The chain combines TRBV6-6 with TRBJ2-1; D is unresolved. V was trimmed by 10 bases and J by 3 bases, leaving 16 bases between them. Germline-derived CDR1 and CDR2 are MNHNY and SVGAGI (reference sequence). The length of the CDR3 is 14 residues. DNA of the CDR3: TGTGCCACTAAGAAGGAGCACAACTACAATGAGCAGTTCTTC. This codes for CATKKEHNYNEQFF.

This clone turned up a few times. The CDR3 DNA reads TGTGCCAGCAGCTTACTAGCGAGCTCCTACAATGAGCAGTTCTTC. Its translation is CASSLLASSYNEQFF. V gene TRBV11-2 combines with J gene TRBJ2-1; D is possibly TRBD2 (6 bases). The CDR3 runs 15 residues. The germline V gene encodes CDR1 SGHAT and CDR2 FQNNGV. V shed 2 bases and J shed 0 bases, with 8 bases lying between them.

This chain links TRBV7-2 with TRBJ2-7, with 8 bases that match TRBD1. CDR1 is SGHTA, CDR2 FQGNSA, per germline. The CDR3 runs 12 residues. Unmatched junction bases numbered 4, after V lost 7 bases and J lost 5 bases. DNA of the CDR3: TGTGCCAGCATCAGGGGGCGAAACGAGCAGTACTTC. Translated, it gives CASIRGRNEQYF.

This rearrangement joins TRBV7-2 to TRBJ2-7; D might be TRBD2 (6 bases). The CDR3 is made up of 13 amino acids. From germline, CDR1 is SGHTA and CDR2 FQGNSA. Trimming removed 1 base at V and 7 bases at J, with 11 bases between. CDR3: CASSLEGGREQYF. The CDR3 nucleotides are TGTGCCAGCAGCTTAGAAGGAGGGCGGGAGCAGTACTTC.

This clone was counted between two and nine times. CDR3 amino acids: CASSPGDRPEAFF. The CDR3 DNA sequence: TGCGCCAGCAGCCCCGGGGACAGGCCCGAAGCTTTCTTT. The chain joins TRBV4-1 to TRBJ1-1, with 8 bases aligning to TRBD1. Looked up from germline, CDR1 is MGHRA and CDR2 is YSYEKL. V lost 4 bases to trimming and J lost 8 bases; unmatched junction nucleotides: 6. The CDR3 covers 13 residues.

The rearrangement joins TRBV29-1 to TRBJ2-1, with D possibly matching TRBD1 (5 bases). This CDR3 contains 13 residues. The V gene's germline CDR1 is SQVTM and CDR2 ANQGSEA. The V gene lost 6 bases and the J gene lost 2 bases, with 11 bases spanning the gap. CDR3: CSVGHSAYNEQFF. The CDR3 nucleotides are TGCAGCGTCGGACACTCAGCCTACAATGAGCAGTTCTTC.